This T cell receptor beta chain was identified in a study of T-cell memory formation after mild COVID-19. Study details: Largely donor-specific sequence clusters came from a couple of donors.

The CDR3 covers 14 residues. J lost 13 bases, V lost 9 bases, and 16 bases had no gene match. TCRdb recomputed calls from the 5' RACE reads with MiXCR, one row per CDR3 protein. Of just under 550,000 distinct CDR3 sequences in the sample, roughly 20% were seen once. General observations from the study: Day 15 to 85 contractors were CD4/CD8 balanced; later expanders leaned CD4+.

With regard to this clonotype: Its cognate antigen is unknown.

The rearrangement links TRBV12-3 or TRBV12-4 to TRBJ2-1; the match to TRBD2 covers 9 bases. The receptor was isolated from an adult woman who had mild COVID-19 (a few samples of this study predate the infection). Cell type and time point are not known. The sequenced material came from PBMCs or a T cell subset sorted from them (not recorded which). The CDR3 sequence: CASRSSGRASIQFF. The CDR3 DNA reads as TGTGCCAGTCGGAGTAGCGGGAGAGCGTCGATTCAGTTCTTC.